This T cell receptor (beta chain) was documented in a study of T cells after yellow fever vaccination. Study-wide background: Libraries from low-cell-number fractions were prepared with the SMART-Seq v4 Ultra Low Input RNA kit.

The study made its TCR cDNA through 5'RACE template switching. That step introduced a universal primer site along with UMIs. TCRdb re-called the 5' RACE reads with MiXCR, one entry per CDR3 protein. This table has under 600,000 distinct CDR3 sequences, approximately 12% appearing once. The sample holds a few counts of this clonotype. The TCR sequence derives from a man under 40 who received the YFV17D yellow fever vaccine. The sequencing used PBMCs, collected on the day of the yellow fever booster vaccination.

The CDR3 reads CASSPQGTTSYEQYF. The DNA of the CDR3 is TGTGCCAGCAGCCCACAAGGGACTACCTCCTACGAGCAGTACTTC. The genes are TRBV14 and TRBJ2-7; TRBD2 matches at 7 bases. The CDR3 loop spans 15 amino acids. The V gene's germline CDR1 is SGHDN and CDR2 FVKESK. Losses at the gene ends were 4 bases for V and 0 bases for J; bases not matched to a gene: 6.